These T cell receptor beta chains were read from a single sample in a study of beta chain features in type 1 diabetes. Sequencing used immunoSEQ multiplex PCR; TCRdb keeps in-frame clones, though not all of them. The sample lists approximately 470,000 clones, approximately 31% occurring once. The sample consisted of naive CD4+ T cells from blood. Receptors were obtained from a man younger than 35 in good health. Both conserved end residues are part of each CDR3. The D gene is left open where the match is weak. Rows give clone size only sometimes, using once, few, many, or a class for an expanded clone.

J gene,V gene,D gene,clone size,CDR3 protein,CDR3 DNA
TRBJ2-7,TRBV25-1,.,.,CASSRDNYEQYF,TGTGCCAGCTCCCGGGACAACTACGAGCAGTACTTC
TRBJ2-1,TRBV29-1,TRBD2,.,CSVASGSSSYNEQFF,TGCAGCGTTGCTAGCGGGTCAAGCTCCTACAATGAGCAGTTCTTC
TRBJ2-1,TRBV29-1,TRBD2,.,CSVGLAGGPRYNEQFF,TGCAGCGTTGGATTAGCGGGAGGTCCTAGATACAATGAGCAGTTCTTC
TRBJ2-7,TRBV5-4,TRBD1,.,CASSLPGTGVHEQYF,TGTGCCAGCAGCTTGCCTGGGACAGGGGTCCACGAGCAGTACTTC
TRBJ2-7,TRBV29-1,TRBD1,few,CSVADRGPLHEQYF,TGCAGCGTTGCGGACAGGGGCCCTCTCCACGAGCAGTACTTC
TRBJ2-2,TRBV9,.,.,CASSVGVIGELFF,TGTGCCAGCAGCGTAGGTGTCATCGGGGAGCTGTTTTTT
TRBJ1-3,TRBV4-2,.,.,CASSQDQASGNTIYF,TGTGCCAGCAGCCAAGACCAGGCCTCTGGAAACACCATATATTTT
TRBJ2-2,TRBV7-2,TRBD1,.,CASSSQGHGELFF,TGTGCCAGCAGCTCACAGGGGCACGGGGAGCTGTTTTTT
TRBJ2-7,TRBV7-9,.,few,CASSFTGLYEQYF,TGTGCCAGCAGCTTTACGGGTCTCTACGAGCAGTACTTC
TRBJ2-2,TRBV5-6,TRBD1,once,CASARDRGTAELFF,TGTGCCAGCGCCAGGGACAGGGGGACCGCGGAGCTGTTTTTT
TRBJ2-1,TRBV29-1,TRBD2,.,CSVEGTRGNEQFF,TGCAGCGTTGAAGGGACTAGGGGCAATGAGCAGTTCTTC
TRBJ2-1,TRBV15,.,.,CATSRDPLLSRSYNEQFF,TGTGCCACCAGCAGAGACCCCCTTCTTTCTCGCTCCTACAATGAGCAGTTCTTC
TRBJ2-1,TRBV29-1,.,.,CSVEGLANYNEQFF,TGCAGCGTTGAAGGTCTAGCGAACTACAATGAGCAGTTCTTC
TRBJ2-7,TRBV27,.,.,CASRPRDGYEQYF,TGTGCCAGCAGACCCCGGGACGGGTACGAGCAGTACTTC
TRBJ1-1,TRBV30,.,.,CAWSVRRMNTEAFF,TGTGCCTGGAGTGTACGCCGGATGAACACTGAAGCTTTCTTT